These 2 T cell receptor beta chains came from one sample sequenced in a study of blood T cell repertoires in COVID-19. Using immunoSEQ multiplex PCR, the repertoire was profiled, and TCRdb retains in-frame clones only, with some absent. The top ten clones hold 4.5% to 6% of a sample with roughly 110,000 clones, around 92% of them seen once. The sequenced sample was peripheral blood. The origin of the receptors is a man in his forties with active or convalescent COVID-19.

This sequence joins TRBV5-1 and TRBJ2-7, with TRBD2 matching over 8 bases. The CDR3 totals 14 residues. The trim removed 7 bases at V and 5 bases at J, leaving 11 bases unmatched. Looked up from germline, CDR1 is SGHRS and CDR2 is YFSETQ. In DNA form, the CDR3 reads TGCGCCAGCTCCGGGGGGGGGTTATGGGACGAGCAGTACTTC. It is translated as CASSGGGLWDEQYF.

The CDR3 spells CASSYRLYYEQYF. The CDR3 coding sequence is TGTGCCAGTAGTTACAGGCTCTACTACGAGCAGTACTTC. This chain uses TRBV19 with TRBJ2-7, with D possibly matching TRBD1 (5 bases). Between the trimmed V and J ends, which lost 5 bases and 3 bases, there was a span of 11 bases. The germline gives CDR1 LNHDA, CDR2 SQIVND (reference sequence). This CDR3 contains 13 residues.